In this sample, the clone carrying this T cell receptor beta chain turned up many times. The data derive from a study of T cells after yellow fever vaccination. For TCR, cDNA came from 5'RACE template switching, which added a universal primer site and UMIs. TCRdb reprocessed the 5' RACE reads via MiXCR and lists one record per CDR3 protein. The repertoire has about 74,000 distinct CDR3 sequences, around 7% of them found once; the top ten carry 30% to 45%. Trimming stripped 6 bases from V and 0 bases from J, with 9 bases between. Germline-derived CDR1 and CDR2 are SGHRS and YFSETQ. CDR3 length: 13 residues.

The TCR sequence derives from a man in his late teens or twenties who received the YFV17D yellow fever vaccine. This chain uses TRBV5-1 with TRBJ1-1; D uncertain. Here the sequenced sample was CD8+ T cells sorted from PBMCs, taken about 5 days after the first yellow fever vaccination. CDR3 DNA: TGCGCCAGCACAATGGGGATGAACACTGAAGCTTTCTTT. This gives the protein CASTMGMNTEAFF. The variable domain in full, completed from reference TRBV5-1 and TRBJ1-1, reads KAGVTQTPRYLIKTRGQQVTLSCSPISGHRSVSWYQQTPGQGLQFLFEYFSETQRNKGNFPGRFSGRQFSNSRSEMNVSTLELGDSALYLCASTMGMNTEAFFGQGTRLTVV.